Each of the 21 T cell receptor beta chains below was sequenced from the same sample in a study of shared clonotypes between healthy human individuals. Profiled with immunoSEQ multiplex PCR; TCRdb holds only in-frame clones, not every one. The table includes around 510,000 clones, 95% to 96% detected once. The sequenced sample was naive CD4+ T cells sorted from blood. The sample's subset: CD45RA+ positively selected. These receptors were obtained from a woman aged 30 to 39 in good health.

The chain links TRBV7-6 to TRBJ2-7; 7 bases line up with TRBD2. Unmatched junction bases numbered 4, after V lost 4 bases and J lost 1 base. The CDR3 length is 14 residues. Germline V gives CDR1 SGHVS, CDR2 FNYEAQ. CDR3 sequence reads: CASSSGRESYEQYF. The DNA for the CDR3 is TGTGCCAGCAGCTCTGGGCGGGAGTCCTACGAGCAGTACTTC.

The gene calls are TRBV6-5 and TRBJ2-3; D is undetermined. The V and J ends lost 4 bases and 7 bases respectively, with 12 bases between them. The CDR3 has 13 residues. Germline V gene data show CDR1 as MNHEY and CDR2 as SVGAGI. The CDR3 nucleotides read TGTGCCAGCAGTTCCCCGGTGGCCCATACGCAGTATTTT. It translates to CASSSPVAHTQYF.

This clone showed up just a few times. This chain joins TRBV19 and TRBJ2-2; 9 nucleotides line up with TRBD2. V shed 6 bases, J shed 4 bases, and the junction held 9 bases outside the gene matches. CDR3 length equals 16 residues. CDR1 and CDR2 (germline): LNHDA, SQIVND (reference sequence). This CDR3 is CASREVAGVGTGELFF. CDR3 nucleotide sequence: TGTGCCAGTAGGGAGGTAGCGGGAGTCGGCACCGGGGAGCTGTTTTTT.

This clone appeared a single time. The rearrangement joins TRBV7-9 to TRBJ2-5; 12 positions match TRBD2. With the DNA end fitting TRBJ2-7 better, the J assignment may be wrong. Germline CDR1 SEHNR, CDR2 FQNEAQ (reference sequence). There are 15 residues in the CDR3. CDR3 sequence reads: CASSLRTSGIHEQYF. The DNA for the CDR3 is TGTGCCAGCAGCCTCAGGACTAGCGGGATTCACGAGCAGTACTTC.

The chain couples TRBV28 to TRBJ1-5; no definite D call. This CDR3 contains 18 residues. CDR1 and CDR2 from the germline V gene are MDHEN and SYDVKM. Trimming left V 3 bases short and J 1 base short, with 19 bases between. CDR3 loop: CASSLLALRRASNQPQHF. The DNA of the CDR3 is TGTGCCAGCAGTTTGCTTGCTTTGCGGCGGGCAAGCAATCAGCCCCAGCATTTT.

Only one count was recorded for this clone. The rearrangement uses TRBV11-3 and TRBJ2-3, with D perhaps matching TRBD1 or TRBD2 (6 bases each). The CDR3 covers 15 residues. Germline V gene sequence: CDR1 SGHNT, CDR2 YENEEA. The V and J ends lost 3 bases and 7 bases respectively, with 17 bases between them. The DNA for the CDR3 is TGTGCCAGCAGCTTCGGACCAGGAGGGGGGCATACGCAGTATTTT. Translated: CASSFGPGGGHTQYF.

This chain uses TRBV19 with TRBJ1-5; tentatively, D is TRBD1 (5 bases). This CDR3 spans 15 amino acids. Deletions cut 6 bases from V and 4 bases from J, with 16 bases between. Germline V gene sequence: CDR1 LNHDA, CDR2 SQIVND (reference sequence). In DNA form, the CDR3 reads TGTGCCAGTAGAGATGGGAGGGCAGGGAATCAGCCCCAGCATTTT. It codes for CASRDGRAGNQPQHF.

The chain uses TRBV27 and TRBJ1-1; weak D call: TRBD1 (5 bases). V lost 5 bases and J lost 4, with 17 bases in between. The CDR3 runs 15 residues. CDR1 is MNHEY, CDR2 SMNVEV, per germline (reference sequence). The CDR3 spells CASSPRGPSGTEAFF. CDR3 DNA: TGTGCCAGCAGTCCCCGGGGCCCTTCGGGCACTGAAGCTTTCTTT.

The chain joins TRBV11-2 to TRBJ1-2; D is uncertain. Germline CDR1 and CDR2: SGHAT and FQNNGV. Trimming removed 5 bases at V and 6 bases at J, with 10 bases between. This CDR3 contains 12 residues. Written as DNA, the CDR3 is TGTGCCAGCAGCCAGGAGGGTGATGGCTACACCTTC. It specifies CASSQEGDGYTF.

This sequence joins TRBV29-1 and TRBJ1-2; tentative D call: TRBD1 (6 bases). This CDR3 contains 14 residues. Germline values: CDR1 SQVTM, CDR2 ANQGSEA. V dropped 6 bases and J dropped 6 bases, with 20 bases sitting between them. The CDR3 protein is CSVTLRGSNDGYTF. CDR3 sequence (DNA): TGCAGCGTGACGCTCAGGGGCTCCAACGATGGCTACACCTTC. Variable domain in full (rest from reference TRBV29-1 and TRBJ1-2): SAVISQKPSRDICQRGTSLTIQCQVDSQVTMMFWYRQQPGQSLTLIATANQGSEATYESGFVIDKFPISRPNLTFSTLTVSNMSPEDSSIYLCSVTLRGSNDGYTFGSGTRLTVV.

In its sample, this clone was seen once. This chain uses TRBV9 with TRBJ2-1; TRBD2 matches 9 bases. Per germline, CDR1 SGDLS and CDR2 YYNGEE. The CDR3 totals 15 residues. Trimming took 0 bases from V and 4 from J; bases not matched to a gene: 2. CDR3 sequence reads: CASSVGTSDYNEQFF. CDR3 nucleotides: TGTGCCAGCAGCGTAGGGACTAGCGATTACAATGAGCAGTTCTTC.

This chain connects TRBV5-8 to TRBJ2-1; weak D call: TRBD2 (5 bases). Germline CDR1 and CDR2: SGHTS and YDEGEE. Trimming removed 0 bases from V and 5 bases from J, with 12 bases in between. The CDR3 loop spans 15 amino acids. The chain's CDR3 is CASSLARAENNEQFF. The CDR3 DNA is TGTGCCAGCAGCTTGGCCCGAGCGGAGAACAATGAGCAGTTCTTC.

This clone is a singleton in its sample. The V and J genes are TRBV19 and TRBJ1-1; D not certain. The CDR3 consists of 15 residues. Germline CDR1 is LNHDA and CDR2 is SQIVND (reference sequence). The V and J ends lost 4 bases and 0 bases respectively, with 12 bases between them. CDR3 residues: CASSSPVLMNTEAFF. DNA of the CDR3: TGTGCCAGTAGTAGTCCCGTGCTTATGAACACTGAAGCTTTCTTT. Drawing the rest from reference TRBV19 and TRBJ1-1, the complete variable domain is DGGITQSPKYLFRKEGQNVTLSCEQNLNHDAMYWYRQDPGQGLRLIYYSQIVNDFQKGDIAEGYSVSREKKESFPLTVTSAQKNPTAFYLCASSSPVLMNTEAFFGQGTRLTVV.

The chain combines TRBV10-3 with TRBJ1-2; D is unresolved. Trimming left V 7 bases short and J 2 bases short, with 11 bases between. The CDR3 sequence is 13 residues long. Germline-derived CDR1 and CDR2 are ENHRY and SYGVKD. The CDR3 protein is CAITQDGNYGYTF. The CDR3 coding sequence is TGTGCCATCACCCAGGACGGCAACTATGGCTACACCTTC.

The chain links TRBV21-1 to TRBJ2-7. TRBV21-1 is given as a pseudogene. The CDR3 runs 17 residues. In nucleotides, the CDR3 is TGTGCCAGCAGCAAAGGGGATGTGGCTAGTTGGTTCTACGAGCAGTACTTC. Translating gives CASSKGDVASWFYEQYF.

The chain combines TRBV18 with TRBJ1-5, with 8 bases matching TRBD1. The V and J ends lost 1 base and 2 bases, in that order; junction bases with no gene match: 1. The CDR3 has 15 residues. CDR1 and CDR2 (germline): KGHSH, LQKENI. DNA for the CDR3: TGTGCCAGCTCACCACAGGGACAGGGCAATCAGCCCCAGCATTTT. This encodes CASSPQGQGNQPQHF. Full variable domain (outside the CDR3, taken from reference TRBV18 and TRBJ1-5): NAGVMQNPRHLVRRRGQEARLRCSPMKGHSHVYWYRQLPEEGLKFMVYLQKENIIDESGMPKERFSAEFPKEGPSILRIQQVVRGDSAAYFCASSPQGQGNQPQHFGDGTRLSIL.

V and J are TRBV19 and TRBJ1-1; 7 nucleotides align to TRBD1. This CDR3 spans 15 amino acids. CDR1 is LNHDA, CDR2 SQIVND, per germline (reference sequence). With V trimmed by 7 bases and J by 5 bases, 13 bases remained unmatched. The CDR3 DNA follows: TGTGCCAGTAAACCCTTGACAGGGAGGTCGACTGAAGCTTTCTTT. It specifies CASKPLTGRSTEAFF.

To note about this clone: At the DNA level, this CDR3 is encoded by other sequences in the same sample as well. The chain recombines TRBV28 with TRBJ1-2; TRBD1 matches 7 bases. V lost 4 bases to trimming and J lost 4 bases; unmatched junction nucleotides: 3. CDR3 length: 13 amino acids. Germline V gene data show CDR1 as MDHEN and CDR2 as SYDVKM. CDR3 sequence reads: CASSSGTVYGYTF. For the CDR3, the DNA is TGTGCCAGCAGTTCCGGGACAGTCTATGGCTACACCTTC.

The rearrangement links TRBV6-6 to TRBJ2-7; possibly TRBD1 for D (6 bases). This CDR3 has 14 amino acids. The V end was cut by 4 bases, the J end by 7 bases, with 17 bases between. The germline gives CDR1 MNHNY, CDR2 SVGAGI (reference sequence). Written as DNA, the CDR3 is TGTGCCAGCAGTTCCACGGACAGCCCCAGGGAGCAGTACTTC. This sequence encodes CASSSTDSPREQYF.

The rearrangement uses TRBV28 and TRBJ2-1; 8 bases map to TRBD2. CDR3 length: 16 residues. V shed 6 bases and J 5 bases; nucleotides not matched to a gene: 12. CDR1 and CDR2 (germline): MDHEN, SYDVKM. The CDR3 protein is CASRSAAGVWNNEQFF. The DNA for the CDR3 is TGTGCCAGCAGATCCGCAGCGGGAGTCTGGAACAATGAGCAGTTCTTC.

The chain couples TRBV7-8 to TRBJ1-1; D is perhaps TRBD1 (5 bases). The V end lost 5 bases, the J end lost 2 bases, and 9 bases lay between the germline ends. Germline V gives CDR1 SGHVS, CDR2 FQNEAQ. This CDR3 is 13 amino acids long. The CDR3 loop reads CASSGDRNTEAFF. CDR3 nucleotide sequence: TGTGCCAGCAGCGGTGACAGAAACACTGAAGCTTTCTTT.